The source of this TCR beta chain is a study of T cells in localized non-small cell lung cancer. This CDR3 has 11 amino acids. CDR1 SGHRS and CDR2 YFSETQ come from the germline V gene. The V end was cut by 2 bases, the J end by 7 bases, with 5 bases between. The method was immunoSEQ multiplex PCR; TCRdb's version includes in-frame clones alone and lacks a portion of them. The sample has about 33,000 clones; around 90% are singletons. The chain recombines TRBV5-1 with TRBJ2-3, with D unresolved. This specimen was peripheral blood, taken before any cancer treatment. The receptor's source is a man aged 40 to 70 with stage I lung adenocarcinoma. The DNA of the CDR3 is TGCGCCAGCAGCTTAAGATATACGCAGTATTTT. Protein: CASSLRYTQYF.